This is a list of T cell receptor beta chains from one sample in a study of T cells in narcolepsy. TCRdb's copy holds only in-frame clones and misses some; the assay was immunoSEQ multiplex PCR. The data show 25,000 to 35,000 clones, about 80% seen once. Input material: CD45RA- memory CD4+ T cells from PBMCs. The origin of the receptors is a human donor with narcolepsy. The CDR3 runs from the conserved cysteine through the conserved F or W. Fields, in order: clone size, J gene, V gene, CDR3 protein. Rows give clone size only sometimes, using once, few, many, or a class for an expanded clone.

>-|TRBJ2-7|TRBV5-5
CASSLADRQAYEQYF
>-|TRBJ1-1|TRBV28
CASSLYSMNTEAFF
>-|TRBJ2-5|TRBV18
CASSPLRAGGQETQYF
>once|TRBJ2-1|TRBV30
CAWSVRQGTYNEQFF
>few|TRBJ1-2|TRBV6-1
CASSEEAGGSGYTF
>-|TRBJ2-6|TRBV6-6
CASSSRVPGANVLTF
>-|TRBJ2-5|TRBV11-2
CASSLERDRRYPQETQYF
>-|TRBJ2-3|TRBV6-1
CASSGAGGGTDTQYF
>-|TRBJ1-2|TRBV5-5
CASSEIAGSANYGYTF
>-|TRBJ1-1|TRBV27
CASSPATENTEAFF
>-|TRBJ2-3|TRBV5-1
CASSLDSGGRTDTQYF
>-|TRBJ2-7|TRBV5-5
CASSPRDRGIYEQYF
>-|TRBJ2-1|TRBV4-3
CASSQDSGVNEQFF
>-|TRBJ2-5|TRBV2
CASSQTGAQETQYF
>-|TRBJ1-6|TRBV5-5
CASSLFRELNSPLHF
>-|TRBJ2-5|TRBV27
CASRRGTGQETQYF
>few|TRBJ2-7|TRBV6-5
CASRGREAGGNEQYF
>-|TRBJ1-2|TRBV2
CASSPPEGPRIYGYTF
>-|TRBJ1-2|TRBV5-1
CASSPGHYGYTF
>few|TRBJ2-2|TRBV19
CASSIKVITGELFF
>-|TRBJ1-2|TRBV4-1
CASSPEVTGDPYGYTF
>-|TRBJ2-3|TRBV20-1
CSARLVDTQYF
>-|TRBJ1-2|TRBV7-2
CASSSSIYGYTF
>-|TRBJ1-1|TRBV5-1
CASSLQGQGVGTEAFF
>-|TRBJ2-1|TRBV9
CASSTTAGGNEQFF
>-|TRBJ1-5|TRBV7-2
CASSPRGFQPQHF
>-|TRBJ2-1|TRBV5-4
CASSLGGGDNEQFF
>-|TRBJ1-1|TRBV7-8
CASSARGRLNTEAFF
>-|TRBJ2-1|TRBV11-2
CASSNPRGVAYNEQFF
>-|TRBJ1-4|TRBV29-1
CSVGGREKLFF
>few|TRBJ2-7|TRBV7-9
CASSLRGYEQYF
>-|TRBJ2-2|TRBV5-1
CASSKTSGGFGELFF
>-|TRBJ1-1|TRBV30
CAWRPGTVNTEAFF
>-|TRBJ1-5|TRBV6-5
CASSGMAGQPQHF